This T cell receptor beta chain was retrieved from a study of blood T cell repertoires in COVID-19. Study-level information: T cells, B-cell-depleted T cells, or PBMCs supplied cDNA or gDNA.

Trimming removed 4 bases at V and 2 bases at J, with 19 bases between. CDR1 is SGHRS and CDR2 is YFSETQ in the germline V gene. The CDR3 extends over 16 amino acids. As originally analysed: Cell counts per sample came from amplifying reference gene primers. Method: immunoSEQ multiplex PCR; TCRdb's copy keeps in-frame clones and lacks some. V and J calls and clone size are copied from that table; D and trimming were computed from the DNA. The table includes approximately 90,000 clones, over 70% detected once. The sequenced sample consisted of peripheral blood. This clonotype was sampled from a man in his sixties with acute or convalescent COVID-19. The chain has TRBV5-1 and TRBJ2-7; weak D call: TRBD1 (5 bases). DNA of the CDR3: TGCGCCAGCAGCAGCCTACAAATAGGGGCCACCTACGAGCAGTACTTC. Its translation is CASSSLQIGATYEQYF.